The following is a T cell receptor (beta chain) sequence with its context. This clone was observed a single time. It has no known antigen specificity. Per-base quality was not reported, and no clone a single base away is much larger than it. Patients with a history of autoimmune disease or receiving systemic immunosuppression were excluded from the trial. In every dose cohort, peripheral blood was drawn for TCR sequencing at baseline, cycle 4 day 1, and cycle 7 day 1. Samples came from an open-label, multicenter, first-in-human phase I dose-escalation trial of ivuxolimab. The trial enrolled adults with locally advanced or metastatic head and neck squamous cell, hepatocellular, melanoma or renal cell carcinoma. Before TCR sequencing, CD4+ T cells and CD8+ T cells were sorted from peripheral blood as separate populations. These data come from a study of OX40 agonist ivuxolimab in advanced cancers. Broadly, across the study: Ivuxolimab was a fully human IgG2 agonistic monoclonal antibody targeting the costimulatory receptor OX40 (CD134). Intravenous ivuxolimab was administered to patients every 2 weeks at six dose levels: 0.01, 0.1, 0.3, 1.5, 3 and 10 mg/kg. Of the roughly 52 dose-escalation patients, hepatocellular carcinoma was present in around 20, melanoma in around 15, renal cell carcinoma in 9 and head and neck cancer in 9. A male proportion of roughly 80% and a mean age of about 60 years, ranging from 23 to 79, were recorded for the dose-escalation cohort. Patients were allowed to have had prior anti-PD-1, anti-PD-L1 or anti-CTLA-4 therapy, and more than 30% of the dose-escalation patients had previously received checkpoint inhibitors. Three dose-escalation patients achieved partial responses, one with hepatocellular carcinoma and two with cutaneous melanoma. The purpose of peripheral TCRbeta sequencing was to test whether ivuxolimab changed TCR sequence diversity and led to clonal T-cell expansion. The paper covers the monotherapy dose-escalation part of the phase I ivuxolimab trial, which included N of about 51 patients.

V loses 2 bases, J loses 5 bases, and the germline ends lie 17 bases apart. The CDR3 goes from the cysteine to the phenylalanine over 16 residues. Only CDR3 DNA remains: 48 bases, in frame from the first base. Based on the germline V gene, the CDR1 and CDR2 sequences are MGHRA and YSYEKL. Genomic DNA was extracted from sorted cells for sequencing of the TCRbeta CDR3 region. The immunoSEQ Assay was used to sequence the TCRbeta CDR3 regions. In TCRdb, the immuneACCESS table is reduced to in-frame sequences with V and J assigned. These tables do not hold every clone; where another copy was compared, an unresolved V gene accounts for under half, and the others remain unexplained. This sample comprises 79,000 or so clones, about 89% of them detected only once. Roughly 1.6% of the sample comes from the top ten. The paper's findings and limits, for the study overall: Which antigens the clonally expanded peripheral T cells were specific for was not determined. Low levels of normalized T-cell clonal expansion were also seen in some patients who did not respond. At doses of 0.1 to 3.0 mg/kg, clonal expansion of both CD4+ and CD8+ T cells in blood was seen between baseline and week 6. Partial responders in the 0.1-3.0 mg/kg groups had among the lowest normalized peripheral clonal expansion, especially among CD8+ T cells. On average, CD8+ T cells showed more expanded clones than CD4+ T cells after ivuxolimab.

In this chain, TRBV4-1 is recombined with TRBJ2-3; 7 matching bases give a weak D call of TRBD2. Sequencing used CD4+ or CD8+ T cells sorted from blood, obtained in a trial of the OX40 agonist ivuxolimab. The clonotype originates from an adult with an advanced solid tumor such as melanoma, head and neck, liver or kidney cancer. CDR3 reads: CASSQPGRGQLDTQYF. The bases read TGCGCCAGCAGCCAACCGGGGCGGGGGCAATTAGATACGCAGTATTTT.